This T cell receptor (beta chain) was sequenced during a study of post-analysis software for immune sequencing data. About this clonotype itself: Its antigen remains unknown.

Whole-study results and caveats: There were several TRBV segments more frequent in patients than controls, and TRBV5-6, TRBV5-1 and TRBV20-1 were among them.

CDR1 ENHRY and CDR2 SYGVKD come from the germline V gene. Trimming took off 8 bases at V and 3 bases at J, with 16 bases between the two ends. This CDR3 spans 15 amino acids. The library was made from cDNA and included unique molecular identifiers. TCRdb reprocessed the PCR reads via MiXCR and lists one record per CDR3 protein. The sample consists of roughly 600,000 distinct CDR3 sequences, roughly 40% of them appearing once. The V and J genes are TRBV10-3 and TRBJ2-2, with D perhaps TRBD1 or TRBD2 (5 bases each). Sequenced sample: blood. This TCR was recovered from a girl aged 5 to 17 with multiple sclerosis. Written as DNA, the CDR3 is TGTGCCATCGGGCCGGGACGGGGACACACCGGGGAGCTGTTTTTT. This codes for CAIGPGRGHTGELFF.